This entry lists 18 T cell receptor beta chains sequenced from one sample in a study of identical twins. A single record per CDR3 protein comes from TCRdb applying MiXCR to the 5' RACE reads. Counted here are 550,000 to 700,000 distinct CDR3 sequences, 21% occurring once; the ten biggest clones make up 4% to 5.5%. The data were also submitted as part of a second study, on T cells expressing NK-cell markers.

Sequenced input: PBMCs. These receptors were collected from a woman aged 18-35 years in good health.

V and J are TRBV6-2 or TRBV6-3 and TRBJ2-2; 7 bases agree with TRBD2. Unmatched junction bases numbered 7, after V lost 2 bases and J lost 7 bases. Germline CDR1 and CDR2: MNHEY and SVGEGT. The CDR3 extends over 15 amino acids. CDR3 sequence (DNA): TGTGCCAGCAGTTACATCGGGACTATGGGCGGGGAGCTGTTTTTT. Translating it yields CASSYIGTMGGELFF.

This clonotype was counted at least ten times. The chain is built from TRBV10-3 and TRBJ2-7; D call uncertain. The CDR3 runs to 11 residues. Trimming left V 7 bases short and J 7 bases short, with 11 bases between. Germline V gene lookup returns CDR1 ENHRY and CDR2 SYGVKD. For the CDR3, the DNA is TGTGCCATCAATGGCCCCCCGGAGCAGTACTTC. Protein product: CAINGPPEQYF.

This clonotype occurred many times. The chain combines TRBV12-3 or TRBV12-4 with TRBJ2-1; TRBD2 matches 7 bases. CDR3 length: 13 residues. After removal of 6 bases from V and 7 bases from J, the junction contained 6 bases not matched to a gene. In DNA, the CDR3 is TGTGCCAGCAGGCTAGCGGAGGGGAATGAGCAGTTCTTC. Translation: CASRLAEGNEQFF.

The chain combines TRBV23-1 with TRBJ1-1; unclear D gene. TRBV23-1 is classed as an ORF, of uncertain function. This CDR3 region has 13 residues. The CDR3 is CASATYQNTEAFF. The CDR3 DNA is TGCGCTTCCGCCACCTACCAGAACACTGAAGCTTTCTTT.

The table lists this clonotype with a few counts. The chain has TRBV11-2 and TRBJ2-1; D remains ambiguous. Looked up from germline, CDR1 is SGHAT and CDR2 is FQNNGV. This CDR3 contains 15 residues. V was shortened by 0 bases and J by 8 bases, with 14 bases between the two germline ends. Here the CDR3 reads CASSLDLPSGHEQFF. In nucleotides, the CDR3 is TGTGCCAGCAGCTTAGATCTCCCTAGTGGGCATGAGCAGTTCTTC.

The genes are TRBV5-1 and TRBJ2-7, with D uncertain. Between the trimmed V and J ends, which lost 1 base and 3 bases, there was a span of 8 bases. CDR3 size: 13 residues. Germline assignment: CDR1 SGHRS and CDR2 YFSETQ. The CDR3 DNA sequence: TGCGCCAGCAGCTTGAGGCCGTTCTACGAGCAGTACTTC. Encoded protein: CASSLRPFYEQYF.

The CDR3 spells CSASKPGTGDEQYF. CDR3 DNA: TGCAGTGCTAGTAAACCCGGGACAGGGGACGAGCAGTACTTC. The genes are TRBV20-1 and TRBJ2-7; 10 positions agree with TRBD1. V lost 3 bases to trimming and J lost 5 bases; unmatched junction nucleotides: 7. The CDR3 length is 14 residues. In germline, CDR1 is DFQATT, CDR2 SNEGSKA (reference sequence).

This clonotype was picked up a small number of times. The V gene is TRBV29-1, the J gene TRBJ2-5, with 8 bases matching TRBD2. This CDR3 is built from 13 residues. V lost 8 bases and J lost 1; bases outside the gene matches: 6. Germline V lookup: CDR1 SQVTM, CDR2 ANQGSEA. The CDR3: CSSAGGLQETQYF. CDR3 in DNA: TGCAGCTCCGCGGGGGGCCTCCAAGAGACCCAGTACTTC.

The rearrangement uses TRBV12-3 or TRBV12-4 and TRBJ2-7; a possible D gene is TRBD2 (5 bases). V gave up 5 bases and J gave up 7 bases, with 12 bases separating them. The CDR3 covers 12 residues. This CDR3 reads CASSPLPGEQYF. The CDR3 region has the DNA TGTGCCAGCAGTCCCCTCCCGGGAGAGCAGTACTTC.

This chain joins TRBV12-5 and TRBJ2-7, with 7 bases identical to TRBD2. The CDR3 contains 14 residues. After removal of 6 bases from V and 2 bases from J, the junction contained 7 bases not matched to a gene. Looked up from germline, CDR1 is LGHNT and CDR2 is FRNRAP. The CDR3 is CASGQLASPYEQYF. As DNA, the CDR3 is TGTGCTAGTGGACAACTAGCGTCCCCCTACGAGCAGTACTTC.

CDR3 loop: CATNRGGEDTQYF. CDR3 coding DNA: TGTGCCACCAACCGGGGGGGAGAAGATACGCAGTATTTT. The chain carries TRBV19 and TRBJ2-3; the match to TRBD2 covers 8 bases. V trimming: 10 bases; J trimming: 5 bases; junction bases outside the gene matches: 8. The CDR3 extends over 13 amino acids. CDR1 is LNHDA and CDR2 is SQIVND in the germline V gene (reference sequence).

Ten or more counts support this clonotype. The chain recombines TRBV10-3 with TRBJ2-2; 12 bases agree with TRBD2. V lost 4 bases to trimming and J lost 4 bases; unmatched junction nucleotides: 4. CDR1 and CDR2 from the germline V gene are ENHRY and SYGVKD. CDR3 length: 16 residues. The CDR3 is CAISGTSGASTGELFF. As DNA, the CDR3 is TGTGCCATCAGTGGGACTAGCGGGGCAAGCACCGGGGAGCTGTTTTTT.

J is TRBJ2-7 and V is TRBV10-3; D may be TRBD1 (5 bases). Germline V gives CDR1 ENHRY, CDR2 SYGVKD. CDR3 size: 15 residues. V was trimmed by 2 bases and J by 2 bases, leaving 13 bases between them. The CDR3 reads CAISEGRQWPYEQYF. Written as DNA, the CDR3 is TGTGCCATCAGTGAGGGGCGACAGTGGCCCTACGAGCAGTACTTC.

This clonotype came up a few times. V and J are TRBV6-1 and TRBJ1-1, with unresolved D. The CDR3 covers 13 residues. With 8 bases removed from V and 0 bases from J, the gap between germline ends came to 10 bases. Germline CDR1 MNHNS, CDR2 SASEGT. The CDR3 region has the DNA TGTGCCAGCTCCACAACAATGAACACTGAAGCTTTCTTT. It is translated as CASSTTMNTEAFF.

This chain connects TRBV12-3 or TRBV12-4 to TRBJ2-1; D uncertain. With 3 bases removed from V and 2 bases from J, the gap between germline ends came to 5 bases. This CDR3 has 13 residues. CDR3 residues: CASSFRAYNEQFF. CDR3 nucleotide sequence: TGTGCCAGCAGTTTCAGAGCCTACAATGAGCAGTTCTTC.

The rearrangement uses TRBV4-1 and TRBJ1-1; D gene ambiguous. The germline gives CDR1 MGHRA, CDR2 YSYEKL. The CDR3 extends over 15 amino acids. V dropped 3 bases and J dropped 5 bases, with 16 bases sitting between them. This CDR3 is CASSHPTGSSTEAFF. The CDR3 DNA sequence: TGCGCCAGCAGCCATCCCACTGGGTCTTCTACTGAAGCTTTCTTT.

This clonotype was counted ten times or more. V and J are TRBV6-1 and TRBJ1-6; D is unresolved. V gave up 6 bases and J gave up 0 bases, with 3 bases separating them. CDR1 and CDR2 (germline): MNHNS, SASEGT. The CDR3 runs 13 residues. Here the CDR3 reads CASRASYNSPLHF. In nucleotides, the CDR3 is TGTGCCAGCAGGGCCTCCTATAATTCACCCCTCCACTTT.

Only a few counts were recorded for this clonotype. The chain recombines TRBV7-2 with TRBJ2-7; the match to TRBD2 covers 12 bases. V gave up 6 bases and J gave up 2 bases; unmatched junction bases: 5. The CDR3 runs 15 residues. Germline V gene sequence: CDR1 SGHTA, CDR2 FQGNSA. CDR3 sequence (DNA): TGTGCCAGCAGTCTCCGGACTAGCGGGGCCTACGAGCAGTACTTC. Encoded protein: CASSLRTSGAYEQYF.